This TCR beta chain was observed in a study of regulatory T cells in long-lasting Graves disease. This clonotype was seen many times. TCR beta libraries were built with iRepertoire HTBI primers and Arm-PCR of CDR3 regions. One entry per CDR3 protein results from TCRdb running MiXCR on the multiplex PCR reads. The table lists about 520,000 distinct CDR3 sequences, about 12% of them singletons. Trimming at V came to 4 bases and at J to 7 bases, leaving 8 bases not matched to a gene. Germline assignment: CDR1 PRHDT and CDR2 FYEKMQ (reference sequence). The CDR3 has 15 amino acids. The time point was: newly diagnosed GD, antithyroid drugs for less than 3 months. From RNA extracted from PBMCs, the TCR library was made. The same data also contributed to another study, on T cells in Graves' hyperthyroidism and ophthalmopathy.

This chain connects TRBV13 to TRBJ2-1, with 9 nucleotides matching TRBD2. The sample in question was peripheral blood mononuclear cells (PBMCs), obtained at new diagnosis, from a patient treated with antithyroid drugs. This TCR derives from a woman between 25 and 40 years old with Graves disease. The CDR3 nucleotides read TGTGCCAGCAGCTCTCCGGGACTAGCAGAGAATGAGCAGTTCTTC. Translated, it gives CASSSPGLAENEQFF.